The 16 T cell receptor beta chains presented below share a single source sample, sequenced in a study of shared clonotypes between healthy human individuals. Naive-designated CD8 cells lacked CD45RO, were positively enriched for CCR7, and omitted terminally differentiated effector memory CD45RA+ cells. Clones were read by immunoSEQ multiplex PCR, and TCRdb kept only the in-frame ones, dropping some. The sample records over 2 million clones, approximately 94% being singletons. The sample comprised naive CD8+ T cells sorted from blood. These receptors were obtained from a man between 18 and 29 years old in good health.

The chain has TRBV20-1 and TRBJ2-2; no clear D gene. The CDR3 consists of 10 residues. V lost 6 bases to trimming and J lost 8 bases, with 7 bases between them. Per germline, CDR1 DFQATT and CDR2 SNEGSKA (reference sequence). DNA of the CDR3: TGCAGTGCCCTGGCGGGGGAGCTGTTTTTT. As protein: CSALAGELFF.

The chain carries TRBV11-2 and TRBJ2-1; D remains ambiguous. The CDR3 totals 16 residues. V was pared by 0 bases and J by 6 bases, with 15 bases between. CDR1 SGHAT and CDR2 FQNNGV come from the germline V gene. CDR3 bases: TGTGCCAGCAGCTTAGATAGTAATTACAACGTCAATGAGCAGTTCTTC. Protein sequence: CASSLDSNYNVNEQFF.

The CDR3 DNA follows: TGTGCCAGCAGAGGGGGGCCGGATGACAGGGCGGATTCACCCCTCCACTTT. Protein product: CASRGGPDDRADSPLHF. The chain links TRBV2 to TRBJ1-6, with TRBD1 identical over 7 bases. V lost 6 bases and J lost 8; bases outside the gene matches: 16. The CDR3 is 17 amino acids. CDR1 and CDR2 (germline): SNHLY, FYNNEI.

The chain combines TRBV6-4 with TRBJ2-3, with D uncertain. Germline V gene lookup returns CDR1 MRHNA and CDR2 SNTAGT. V lost 2 bases and J 2 bases, leaving 5 bases between the germline ends. This CDR3 has 13 residues. The CDR3 sequence is CASSDVPTDTQYF. Written as DNA, the CDR3 is TGTGCCAGCAGTGACGTCCCCACAGATACGCAGTATTTT.

Of note for this clone: The same CDR3 is also encoded by other DNA sequences in this sample. The rearrangement links TRBV9 to TRBJ2-7; D is undetermined. The V end lost 0 bases, the J end lost 0 bases, and 7 bases lay between the germline ends. This CDR3 comprises 14 residues. In germline, CDR1 is SGDLS, CDR2 YYNGEE. The CDR3 protein is CASSVGGSSYEQYF. CDR3 bases: TGTGCCAGCAGCGTAGGTGGTAGCTCCTACGAGCAGTACTTC.

This chain joins TRBV6-6 and TRBJ1-1, with TRBD1 as a possible D gene (6 bases). Germline CDR1 is MNHNY and CDR2 is SVGAGI (reference sequence). V was trimmed by 7 bases and J by 3 bases, leaving 15 bases between them. The CDR3 covers 14 residues. The DNA of the CDR3 is TGTGCCAGCACCGGTGAAGGGACATACACTGAAGCTTTCTTT. Its protein product is CASTGEGTYTEAFF.

This clone has only one observation. This rearrangement joins TRBV2 to TRBJ2-7; no clear D. The V and J ends lost 2 bases and 0 bases respectively, with 8 bases between them. The germline V gene encodes CDR1 SNHLY and CDR2 FYNNEI. This CDR3 has 14 amino acids. CDR3 sequence (DNA): TGTGCCAGCAGTGAACGGGCGAGCTCCTACGAGCAGTACTTC. Protein: CASSERASSYEQYF.

The rearrangement uses TRBV28 and TRBJ1-1; D is unresolved. Germline V gene sequence: CDR1 MDHEN, CDR2 SYDVKM. The CDR3 is 13 amino acids. The V and J ends lost 7 bases and 3 bases respectively, with 12 bases between them. The CDR3 loop is CASTVATDTEAFF. For the CDR3, the DNA is TGTGCCAGCACGGTGGCCACCGACACTGAAGCTTTCTTT.

The rearrangement links TRBV4-1 to TRBJ2-7; 14 bases are a match to TRBD2. V dropped 3 bases and J dropped 2; count of bases not matched to a gene: 9. CDR3 size: 18 residues. Per germline, CDR1 MGHRA and CDR2 YSYEKL. As DNA, the CDR3 is TGCGCCAGCAGCCAGCTGACTAGCGGGGGGGCATTCGCCTACGAGCAGTACTTC. Encoded protein: CASSQLTSGGAFAYEQYF.

The CDR3 DNA reads TGTGCCAGCAGCGAGGGACTAGCGGGAGAGATCTCCTACAATGAGCAGTTCTTC. Residues: CASSEGLAGEISYNEQFF. The rearrangement uses TRBV7-6 and TRBJ2-1; 14 nucleotides match TRBD2. The CDR3 contains 18 residues. Trimming removed 5 bases from V and 0 bases from J; junction bases left unmatched: 6. Germline CDR1 is SGHVS and CDR2 is FNYEAQ.

In regard to this clone: Its ends do not fully match the called genes, so a read error is possible. At the DNA level, this CDR3 is encoded by other sequences in the same sample as well. The chain carries TRBV7-6 and TRBJ2-2, with D perhaps TRBD1 or TRBD2 (6 bases each). The CDR3 spans 14 residues. Germline CDR1 is SGHVS and CDR2 is FNYEAQ. In nucleotides, the CDR3 is TGCGCCAGCAGCTTTAACAGGGAGGCCGGGGAGCTGTTTTTT. It specifies CASSFNREAGELFF.

The chain combines TRBV9 with TRBJ2-3; possibly TRBD2 for D (5 bases). Trimming cost V 0 bases and J 4 bases, with 12 bases left between them. Germline V gene sequence: CDR1 SGDLS, CDR2 YYNGEE. The CDR3 has 15 residues. The DNA of the CDR3 is TGTGCCAGCAGCGTAGCTACGGGAAGTGCAGATACGCAGTATTTT. This codes for CASSVATGSADTQYF.

Concerning this clone itself: Other DNA sequences in the sample encode the same CDR3. The chain has TRBV5-6 and TRBJ2-7; D gene unclear. The V end lost 3 bases, the J end lost 2 bases, and 6 bases lay between the germline ends. This CDR3 region has 12 residues. Germline V gene data show CDR1 as SGHDT and CDR2 as YYEEEE. CDR3 nucleotides: TGTGCCAGCAGCTGGGGAACCTACGAGCAGTACTTC. Translation gives CASSWGTYEQYF.

The chain couples TRBV5-6 to TRBJ2-7, with 7 bases that match TRBD1. The CDR3 is 14 amino acids. Germline V CDR1 and CDR2: SGHDT, YYEEEE. J lost 2 bases, V lost 2 bases, and 4 bases had no gene match. CDR3 protein: CASSFRDRTYEQYF. The CDR3 region has the DNA TGTGCCAGCAGCTTCCGGGACAGAACCTACGAGCAGTACTTC.

This chain connects TRBV15 to TRBJ1-6; 9 bases are a match to TRBD1. V shed 0 bases and J 8 bases; nucleotides not matched to a gene: 8. The CDR3 is 17 residues long. Germline V gene lookup returns CDR1 LNHNV and CDR2 YYDKDF (reference sequence). CDR3 amino acids: CATSREWTGVIDSPLHF. CDR3 DNA sequence: TGTGCCACCAGCAGAGAGTGGACAGGGGTTATCGATTCACCCCTCCACTTT. The whole variable domain, filled in from reference TRBV15 and TRBJ1-6, reads DAMVIQNPRYQVTQFGKPVTLSCSQTLNHNVMYWYQQKSSQAPKLLFHYYDKDFNNEADTPDNFQSRRPNTSFCFLDIRSPGLGDTAMYLCATSREWTGVIDSPLHFGNGTRLTVT.

This chain uses TRBV10-1 with TRBJ2-7, with 10 bases lining up with TRBD2. Per the germline V gene, CDR1 is WNHNN and CDR2 is SYGVQD (reference sequence). The J segment lost 5 bases and the V segment lost 3 bases, leaving 1 base of the junction unmatched. This CDR3 region has 13 residues. CDR3 in amino acids: CASSDLAGDEQYF. The CDR3 bases are TGCGCCAGCAGTGATCTAGCGGGAGACGAGCAGTACTTC.